This T cell receptor (beta chain) was sequenced in a study of T cells in Graves' hyperthyroidism and ophthalmopathy. Whole-study findings and limits: Before onset, by a median of around six months, the model predicted ophthalmopathy.

A note on this clonotype: The antigen is not known.

CDR3 length: 17 amino acids. The V and J ends lost 0 bases and 7 bases respectively, with 19 bases between them. From germline, CDR1 is ENHRY and CDR2 SYGVKD. Amplification of TCR beta CDR3 regions was performed using RNA transcripts as template. During a first-round RT-PCR of the TCR CDR3, the HTBI primer set was used. Via MiXCR, TCRdb re-called the multiplex PCR reads, giving one row per CDR3 protein. In the table there are a few hundred thousand distinct CDR3 sequences, roughly 20% of which are singletons. Subjects with ophthalmopathy showed a Clinical Activity Score no lower than 3, a NOSPECS grade no lower than 4, and a duration shorter than 3 months. Those patients with uncontrolled infection, other autoimmune disease, pregnancy or lactation were excluded. In making diagnoses, clinical symptoms, serum thyroxine and TRAb, thyroid ultrasound and orbital computed tomography were all used.

Sequencing was performed on blood. The gene calls are TRBV10-3 and TRBJ1-5; maybe TRBD1 (5 bases). The sequence derives from a young man with Graves' ophthalmopathy. The CDR3 sequence is CAISESRWGGKGQPQHF. CDR3 in DNA: TGTGCCATCAGTGAGTCGAGGTGGGGGGGAAAAGGGCAGCCCCAGCATTTT.